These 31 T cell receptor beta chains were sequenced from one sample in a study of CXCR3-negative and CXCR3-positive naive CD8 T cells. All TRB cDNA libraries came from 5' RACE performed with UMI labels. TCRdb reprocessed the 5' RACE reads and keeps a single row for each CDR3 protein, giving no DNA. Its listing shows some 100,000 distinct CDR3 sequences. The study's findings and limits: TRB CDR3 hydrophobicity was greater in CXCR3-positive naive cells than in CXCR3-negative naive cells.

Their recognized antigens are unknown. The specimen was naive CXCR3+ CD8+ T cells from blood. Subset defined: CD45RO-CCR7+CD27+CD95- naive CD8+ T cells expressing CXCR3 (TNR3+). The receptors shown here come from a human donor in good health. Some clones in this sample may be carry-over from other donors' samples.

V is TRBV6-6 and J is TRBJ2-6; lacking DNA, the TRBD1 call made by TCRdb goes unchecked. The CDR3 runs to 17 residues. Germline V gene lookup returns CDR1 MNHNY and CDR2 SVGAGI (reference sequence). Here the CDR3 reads CASSQLTGLSGASVLTF.

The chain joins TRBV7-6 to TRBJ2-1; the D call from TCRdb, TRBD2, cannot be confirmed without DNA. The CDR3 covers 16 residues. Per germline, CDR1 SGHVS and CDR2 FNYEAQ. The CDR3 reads CVSSDIGTPAHNEQFF. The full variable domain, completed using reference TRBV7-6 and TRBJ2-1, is GAGVSQSPRYKVTKRGQDVALRCDPISGHVSLYWYRQALGQGPEFLTYFNYEAQQDKSGLPNDRFSAERPEGSISTLTIQRTEQRDSAMYRCVSSDIGTPAHNEQFFGPGTRLTVL.

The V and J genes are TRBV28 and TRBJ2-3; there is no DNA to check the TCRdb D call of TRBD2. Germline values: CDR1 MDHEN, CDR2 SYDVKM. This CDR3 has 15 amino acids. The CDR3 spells CASSIPTSGADTQYF.

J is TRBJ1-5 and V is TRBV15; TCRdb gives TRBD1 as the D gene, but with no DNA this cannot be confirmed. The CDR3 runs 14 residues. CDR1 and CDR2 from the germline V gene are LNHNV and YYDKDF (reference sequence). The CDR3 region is CATSNRASNQPQHF.

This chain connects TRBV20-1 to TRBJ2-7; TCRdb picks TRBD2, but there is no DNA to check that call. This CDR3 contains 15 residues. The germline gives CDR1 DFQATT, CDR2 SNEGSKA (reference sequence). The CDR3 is CSAKQLAGTSYEQYF.

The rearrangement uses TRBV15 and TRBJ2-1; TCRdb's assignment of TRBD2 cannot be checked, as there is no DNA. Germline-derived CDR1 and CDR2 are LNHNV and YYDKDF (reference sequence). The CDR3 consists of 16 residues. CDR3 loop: CATSSQLAGAYNEQFF.

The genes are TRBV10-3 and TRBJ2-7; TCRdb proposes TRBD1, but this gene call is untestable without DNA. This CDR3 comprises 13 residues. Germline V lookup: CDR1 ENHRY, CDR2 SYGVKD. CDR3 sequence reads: CAILDGADYEQYF.

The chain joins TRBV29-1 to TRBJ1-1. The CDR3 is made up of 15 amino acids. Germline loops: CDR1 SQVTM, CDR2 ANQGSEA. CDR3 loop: CSVEDSPTVDTEAFF. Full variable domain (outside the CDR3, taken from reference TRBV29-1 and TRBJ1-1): SAVISQKPSRDICQRGTSLTIQCQVDSQVTMMFWYRQQPGQSLTLIATANQGSEATYESGFVIDKFPISRPNLTFSTLTVSNMSPEDSSIYLCSVEDSPTVDTEAFFGQGTRLTVV.

This chain's CDR3 is CASSYSVGASEQFF. The chain carries TRBV6-5 and TRBJ2-1; the TCRdb call, TRBD1, lacks DNA for checking. Germline assignment: CDR1 MNHEY and CDR2 SVGAGI. The CDR3 is made up of 14 amino acids.

CDR3 sequence reads: CATSRGSEGFFEAFF. The chain combines TRBV15 with TRBJ1-1. Germline values: CDR1 LNHNV, CDR2 YYDKDF (reference sequence). The CDR3 length is 15 residues.

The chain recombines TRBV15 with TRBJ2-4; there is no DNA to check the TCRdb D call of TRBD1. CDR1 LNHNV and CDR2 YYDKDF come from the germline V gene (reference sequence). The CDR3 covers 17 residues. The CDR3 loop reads CATSKPGTGQAKNIQYF.

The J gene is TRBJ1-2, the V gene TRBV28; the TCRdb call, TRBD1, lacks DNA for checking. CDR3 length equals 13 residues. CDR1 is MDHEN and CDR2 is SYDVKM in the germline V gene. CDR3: CASSHDSGYGYTF.

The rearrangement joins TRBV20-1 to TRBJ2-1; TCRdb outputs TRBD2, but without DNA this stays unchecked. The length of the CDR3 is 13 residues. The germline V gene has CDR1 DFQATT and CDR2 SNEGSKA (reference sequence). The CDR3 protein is CSLFSGTTQEQFF.

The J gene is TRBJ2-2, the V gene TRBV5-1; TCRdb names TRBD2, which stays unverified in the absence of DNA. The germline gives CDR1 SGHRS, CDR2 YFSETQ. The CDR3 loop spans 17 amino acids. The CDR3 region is CASRPWAGGPNTGELFF.

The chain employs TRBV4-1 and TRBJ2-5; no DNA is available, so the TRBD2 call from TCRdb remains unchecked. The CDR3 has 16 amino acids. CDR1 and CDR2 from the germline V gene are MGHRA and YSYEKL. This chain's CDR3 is CASSSLLAGGWETQYF.

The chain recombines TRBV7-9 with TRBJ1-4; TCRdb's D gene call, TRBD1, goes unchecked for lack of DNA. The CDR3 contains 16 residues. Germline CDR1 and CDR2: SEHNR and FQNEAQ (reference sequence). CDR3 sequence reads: CASSPPLQAAYEKLFF. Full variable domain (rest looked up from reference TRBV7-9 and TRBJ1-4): DTGVSQNPRHKITKRGQNVTFRCDPISEHNRLYWYRQTLGQGPEFLTYFQNEAQLEKSRLLSDRFSAERPKGSFSTLEIQRTEQGDSAMYLCASSPPLQAAYEKLFFGSGTQLSVL.

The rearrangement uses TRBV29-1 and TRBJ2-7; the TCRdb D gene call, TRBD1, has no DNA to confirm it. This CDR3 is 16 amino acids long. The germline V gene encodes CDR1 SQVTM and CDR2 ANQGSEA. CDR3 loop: CSVEALAGTGAYEQYF.

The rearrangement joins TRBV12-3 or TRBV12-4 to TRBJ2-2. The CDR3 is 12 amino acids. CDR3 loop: CASSRGTGELFF.

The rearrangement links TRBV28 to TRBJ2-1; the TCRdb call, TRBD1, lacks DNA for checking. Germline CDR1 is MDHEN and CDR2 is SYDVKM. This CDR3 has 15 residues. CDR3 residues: CASSPGPRSLDEQFF. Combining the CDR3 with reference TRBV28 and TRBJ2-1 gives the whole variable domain DVKVTQSSRYLVKRTGEKVFLECVQDMDHENMFWYRQDPGLGLRLIYFSYDVKMKEKGDIPEGYSVSREKKERFSLILESASTNQTSMYLCASSPGPRSLDEQFFGPGTRLTVL.

The CDR3 loop reads CSARDKDRRLVYGYTF. The genes are TRBV20-1 and TRBJ1-2; the TCRdb call, TRBD1, lacks DNA for checking. CDR1 is DFQATT and CDR2 is SNEGSKA in the germline V gene (reference sequence). This CDR3 spans 16 amino acids.

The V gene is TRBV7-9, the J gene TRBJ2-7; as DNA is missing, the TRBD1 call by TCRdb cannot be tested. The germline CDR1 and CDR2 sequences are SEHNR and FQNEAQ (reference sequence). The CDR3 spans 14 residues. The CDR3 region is CASSGPGQGYEQYF.

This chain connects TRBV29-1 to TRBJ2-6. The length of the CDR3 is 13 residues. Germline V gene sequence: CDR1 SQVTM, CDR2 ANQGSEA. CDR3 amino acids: CSVRISGANVLTF.

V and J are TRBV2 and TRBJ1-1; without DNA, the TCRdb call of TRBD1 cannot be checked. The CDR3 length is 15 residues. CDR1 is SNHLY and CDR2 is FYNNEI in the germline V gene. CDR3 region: CASRETGGLNTEAFF.

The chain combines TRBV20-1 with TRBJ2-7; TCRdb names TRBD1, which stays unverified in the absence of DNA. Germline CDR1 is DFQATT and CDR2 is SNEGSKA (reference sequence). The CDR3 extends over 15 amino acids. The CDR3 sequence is CSARSDRSPSYEQYF.

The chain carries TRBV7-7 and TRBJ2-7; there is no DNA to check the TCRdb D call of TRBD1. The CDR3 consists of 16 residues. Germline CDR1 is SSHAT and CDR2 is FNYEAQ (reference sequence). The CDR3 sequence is CASSSLYGKGHHEQYF.

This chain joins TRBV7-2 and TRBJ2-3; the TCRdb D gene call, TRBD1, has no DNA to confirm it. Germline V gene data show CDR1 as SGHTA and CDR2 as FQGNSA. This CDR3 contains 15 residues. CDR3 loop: CASTGTGFKTDTQYF.

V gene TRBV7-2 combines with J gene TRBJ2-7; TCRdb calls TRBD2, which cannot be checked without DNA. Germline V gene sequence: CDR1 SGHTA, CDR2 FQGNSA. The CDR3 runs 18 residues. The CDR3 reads CASSLVPSGGAGINEQYF.

The CDR3 here is CSVLPTGEFNVLTF. This sequence joins TRBV29-1 and TRBJ2-6; TCRdb gives TRBD1 as the D gene, but with no DNA this cannot be confirmed. There are 14 residues in the CDR3. The germline CDR1 and CDR2 sequences are SQVTM and ANQGSEA.

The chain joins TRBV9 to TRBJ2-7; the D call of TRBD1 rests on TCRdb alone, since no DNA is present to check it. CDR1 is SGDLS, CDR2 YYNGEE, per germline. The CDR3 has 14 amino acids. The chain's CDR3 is CASGPQGFDYEQYF.

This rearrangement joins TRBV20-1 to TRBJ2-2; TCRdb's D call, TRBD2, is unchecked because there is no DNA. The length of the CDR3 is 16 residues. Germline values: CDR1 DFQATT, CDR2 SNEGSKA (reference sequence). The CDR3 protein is CSAESGRAYEDGELFF.

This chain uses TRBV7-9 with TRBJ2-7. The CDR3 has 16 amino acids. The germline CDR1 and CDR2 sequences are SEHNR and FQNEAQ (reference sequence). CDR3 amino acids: CASSSSRPEISYEQYF.